The 32 T cell receptor beta chains below all came from one sample that was sequenced in a study of spatial heterogeneity in lung cancer. Time point indicated: sample taken at primary tumor resection. TCRdb reprocessed the 5' RACE reads with MiXCR, giving one entry per CDR3 protein. The table has roughly 48,000 distinct CDR3 sequences, about 5.8% seen once. Sequenced here: PBMCs, sampled at surgery. These receptors all stem from a male donor with early-stage non-small cell lung cancer.

This clonotype was seen a few times. The chain uses TRBV12-3 or TRBV12-4 and TRBJ2-3; tentative D call: TRBD2 (6 bases). Trimming took 7 bases from V and 4 from J, leaving 12 bases between them. The CDR3 length is 13 residues. The CDR3 loop reads CASTSSGADTQYF. The CDR3 coding sequence is TGTGCCAGCACCTCCTCGGGGGCAGATACGCAGTATTTT.

The gene calls are TRBV7-8 and TRBJ2-1; a weak D match, TRBD1 (5 bases). Germline values: CDR1 SGHVS, CDR2 FQNEAQ. The CDR3 runs 16 residues. Trimming cost V 1 base and J 6 bases, with 16 bases left between them. This CDR3 reads CASSLVRALETNEQFF. As DNA, the CDR3 is TGTGCCAGCAGCTTAGTCAGGGCCTTAGAAACCAATGAGCAGTTCTTC. The full variable domain, with the rest looked up from reference TRBV7-8 and TRBJ2-1, is GAGVSQSPRYKVAKRGQDVALRCDPISGHVSLFWYQQALGQGPEFLTYFQNEAQLDKSGLPSDRFFAERPEGSVSTLKIQRTQQEDSAVYLCASSLVRALETNEQFFGPGTRLTVL.

This clonotype was seen ten or more times. The chain combines TRBV6-5 with TRBJ2-1; D may be TRBD1 (6 bases). The germline V gene has CDR1 MNHEY and CDR2 SVGAGI. There are 14 residues in the CDR3. Trimming pared 4 bases from V and 6 bases from J, leaving 13 bases between. The CDR3 DNA is TGTGCCAGCAGTTGGGGGCAGGGTAGCAATGAGCAGTTCTTC. Translating gives CASSWGQGSNEQFF.

The chain couples TRBV4-1 to TRBJ1-1, with D hard to call. The V end was cut by 5 bases, the J end by 0 bases, with 10 bases between. Per the germline V gene, CDR1 is MGHRA and CDR2 is YSYEKL. This CDR3 is built from 14 residues. The CDR3 DNA sequence: TGCGCCAGCAGCGCGACATACATGAACACTGAAGCTTTCTTT. This translates into CASSATYMNTEAFF.

This clonotype has ten or more counts. The chain joins TRBV3-1 to TRBJ1-4, with 12 bases matching TRBD1. The CDR3 spans 19 residues. V lost 3 bases, J lost 0 bases, and 8 bases stayed unmatched. Germline V gives CDR1 LGHDT, CDR2 YNNKEL (reference sequence). Here the CDR3 DNA reads TGTGCCAGCAGCCATGACGGGACAGGGGGCAAGGCAACTAATGAAAAACTGTTTTTT. Translating gives CASSHDGTGGKATNEKLFF.

This clonotype was seen at least ten times. The chain carries TRBV5-1 and TRBJ2-2; no clear D gene. This CDR3 has 13 amino acids. V lost 5 bases to trimming and J lost 1 base, with 6 bases between them. The V gene's germline CDR1 is SGHRS and CDR2 YFSETQ. The CDR3 bases are TGCGCCAGCAGAGTGGGGAACACCGGGGAGCTGTTTTTT. Its translation is CASRVGNTGELFF. Together with reference TRBV5-1 and TRBJ2-2, the CDR3 gives the full variable domain: KAGVTQTPRYLIKTRGQQVTLSCSPISGHRSVSWYQQTPGQGLQFLFEYFSETQRNKGNFPGRFSGRQFSNSRSEMNVSTLELGDSALYLCASRVGNTGELFFGEGSRLTVL.

This clonotype occurred many times. The chain combines TRBV12-3 or TRBV12-4 with TRBJ2-2; 7 positions agree with TRBD1. V lost 5 bases and J lost 1; bases outside the gene matches: 10. The CDR3 loop spans 17 amino acids. CDR3 DNA sequence: TGTGCCAGCAGTGAGCAACGGACAGGCTGGAACACCGGGGAGCTGTTTTTT. It specifies CASSEQRTGWNTGELFF.

This clonotype was detected ten times or more. The J gene is TRBJ1-1, the V gene TRBV20-1; maybe TRBD1 (5 bases). Germline V CDR1 and CDR2: DFQATT, SNEGSKA (reference sequence). This CDR3 has 14 residues. Trimming took off 2 bases at V and 3 bases at J, with 13 bases between the two ends. The CDR3 sequence is CSARMGRGYTEAFF. The CDR3 DNA follows: TGCAGTGCTAGAATGGGACGGGGATACACTGAAGCTTTCTTT.

This clonotype was observed at least ten times. The V and J genes are TRBV9 and TRBJ2-1; 10 bases fit TRBD2. This CDR3 contains 16 residues. The V gene end was trimmed by 0 bases and the J gene end by 9 bases; junction bases not matched to a gene: 9. In germline, CDR1 is SGDLS, CDR2 YYNGEE. CDR3 in DNA: TGTGCCAGCAGCGTAGGGTTGGCTAGCGGGAGTAGTGAGCAGTTCTTC. Amino acids: CASSVGLASGSSEQFF.

This clonotype was counted many times. One junction end does not reproduce the germline sequence, and a read error may be involved. The chain carries TRBV28 and TRBJ1-2; D is ambiguous. Germline-derived CDR1 and CDR2 are MDHEN and SYDVKM. The CDR3 loop spans 11 amino acids. CDR3 DNA: TGTGCCAGCAGTTCGTCCCGAGGCCGTTCATTC. This sequence encodes CASSSSRGRSF.

This clonotype was counted at least ten times. V usage is TRBV5-1 and J usage is TRBJ1-2; D might be TRBD1 (6 bases). Per the germline V gene, CDR1 is SGHRS and CDR2 is YFSETQ. Trimming shortened V by 3 bases and J by 3 bases, and 15 bases separated the two germline ends. The CDR3 contains 15 residues. The CDR3 protein is CASSYQGLGDYGYTF. The CDR3 nucleotides are TGCGCCAGCAGCTACCAGGGGCTAGGGGACTATGGCTACACCTTC.

This clonotype was counted a few times. This chain uses TRBV29-1 with TRBJ2-1; D possibly matches TRBD1 or TRBD2 (5 bases each). The germline V gene has CDR1 SQVTM and CDR2 ANQGSEA. CDR3 length: 15 residues. V was trimmed by 1 base and J by 4 bases, leaving 14 bases between them. The CDR3 loop reads CSVEGRPGRYNEQFF. DNA for the CDR3: TGCAGCGTTGAAGGTAGACCGGGACGGTACAATGAGCAGTTCTTC.

This clonotype came up many times. The gene calls are TRBV10-3 and TRBJ1-1, with TRBD1 as a possible D gene (6 bases). The CDR3 runs 12 residues. Germline CDR1 and CDR2: ENHRY and SYGVKD. Between the trimmed V and J ends, which lost 3 bases and 7 bases, there was a span of 9 bases. In nucleotides, the CDR3 is TGTGCCATCAGTGATACAGGGAGTGAAGCTTTCTTT. The encoded protein is CAISDTGSEAFF.

This clonotype was found many times. The rearrangement joins TRBV2 to TRBJ2-1; D call uncertain. Germline CDR1 and CDR2: SNHLY and FYNNEI. The V end was cut by 7 bases, the J end by 2 bases, with 15 bases between. The CDR3 covers 15 residues. The CDR3 reads CASTLSYHPYNEQFF. Here the CDR3 DNA reads TGTGCCAGCACCTTATCGTACCACCCCTACAATGAGCAGTTCTTC.

This clonotype was seen a handful of times. The V call is TRBV4-2, the J call TRBJ2-2; maybe TRBD2 (6 bases). Trimming removed 0 bases from V and 6 bases from J, with 11 bases in between. CDR3 length: 15 residues. Germline V gene sequence: CDR1 LGHNA, CDR2 YNFKEQ. The CDR3: CASSQDRLASGELFF. The CDR3 DNA sequence: TGTGCCAGCAGCCAAGATAGGCTAGCGTCCGGGGAGCTGTTTTTT.

The rearrangement links TRBV4-3 to TRBJ2-5, with a tentative D call TRBD2 (5 bases). CDR3 length: 14 residues. Trimming left V 8 bases short and J 1 base short, with 14 bases between. Germline V CDR1 and CDR2: LGHNA, YSLEER. CDR3 nucleotide sequence: TGCGCCAGCTCGCGAGAGGGATCCCAAGAGACCCAGTACTTC. Encoded protein: CASSREGSQETQYF.

This clonotype was picked up many times. The rearrangement links TRBV12-3 or TRBV12-4 to TRBJ1-5, with 9 bases lining up with TRBD1. V shed 2 bases, J shed 4 bases, and the junction held 3 bases outside the gene matches. The CDR3 covers 15 residues. CDR3 in DNA: TGTGCCAGCAGTTTAAAGGGACAGGGAAATCAGCCCCAGCATTTT. Protein sequence: CASSLKGQGNQPQHF.

Turning to this clonotype: A much larger clone differs from this one at a single base, so this may be a read error. The chain combines TRBV2 with TRBJ2-2; the D is unclear. This CDR3 is 11 amino acids long. Trimming pared 2 bases from V and 6 bases from J, leaving 1 base between. The germline V gene encodes CDR1 SNHLY and CDR2 FYNNEI. For the CDR3, the DNA is TGTGCCAGCAGTGAACCCGGGGAGCTGTTTTTT. Protein sequence: CASSEPGELFF.

In this sample, this clonotype turned up many times. This chain connects TRBV7-2 to TRBJ1-1; TRBD1 agrees at 12 bases. The V gene's germline CDR1 is SGHTA and CDR2 FQGNSA. J was trimmed by 2 bases and V by 4 bases; bases with no gene match: 2. The CDR3 sequence is 15 residues long. The CDR3 is CASSSGQGANTEAFF. The CDR3 coding sequence is TGTGCCAGCAGCTCGGGACAGGGGGCAAACACTGAAGCTTTCTTT. Full variable domain (outside the CDR3, taken from reference TRBV7-2 and TRBJ1-1): GAGVSQSPSNKVTEKGKDVELRCDPISGHTALYWYRQSLGQGLEFLIYFQGNSAPDKSGLPSDRFSAERTGGSVSTLTIQRTQQEDSAVYLCASSSGQGANTEAFFGQGTRLTVV.

This clonotype has ten or more counts. The chain is built from TRBV19 and TRBJ2-3; D is possibly TRBD2 (6 bases). The V gene lost 6 bases and the J gene lost 0 bases, with 16 bases spanning the gap. This CDR3 has 16 residues. The V gene's germline CDR1 is LNHDA and CDR2 SQIVND (reference sequence). The CDR3 sequence: CASRRLGSYSTDTQYF. The CDR3 bases are TGTGCCAGTAGGAGACTAGGCTCCTATAGCACAGATACGCAGTATTTT.

At least ten counts were recorded for this clonotype. This sequence joins TRBV6-5 and TRBJ2-6, with D hard to call. Between the trimmed V and J ends, which lost 2 bases and 3 bases, there was a span of 2 bases. Germline V gene sequence: CDR1 MNHEY, CDR2 SVGAGI. The CDR3 contains 13 residues. As DNA, the CDR3 is TGTGCCAGCAGTTACGGTGGGGCCAACGTCCTGACTTTC. Amino acid sequence: CASSYGGANVLTF.

This clonotype was seen a handful of times. The chain has TRBV19 and TRBJ1-4, with D possibly being TRBD1 (5 bases). Trimming pared 6 bases from V and 2 bases from J, leaving 7 bases between. The CDR3 is made up of 13 amino acids. Germline lookup yields CDR1 LNHDA and CDR2 SQIVND (reference sequence). CDR3: CASRRGTNEKLFF. CDR3 nucleotide sequence: TGTGCCAGTAGGAGGGGTACTAATGAAAAACTGTTTTTT.

The V call is TRBV19, the J call TRBJ1-4; 7 nucleotides line up with TRBD1. Trimming took 7 bases from V and 7 from J; bases not matched to a gene: 9. CDR1 is LNHDA and CDR2 is SQIVND in the germline V gene (reference sequence). This CDR3 spans 14 amino acids. The CDR3 loop is CASTVDRAAEKLFF. CDR3 nucleotide sequence: TGTGCCAGTACCGTCGACAGGGCGGCTGAAAAACTGTTTTTT.

The chain combines TRBV5-1 with TRBJ2-7; D unclear. Trimming shortened V by 0 bases and J by 5 bases, and 15 bases separated the two germline ends. This CDR3 region has 15 residues. Germline values: CDR1 SGHRS, CDR2 YFSETQ. The CDR3 DNA reads TGCGCCAGCAGCTTGGAAGCAGGTCCAAGCGACGAGCAGTACTTC. It specifies CASSLEAGPSDEQYF. Combining the CDR3 with reference TRBV5-1 and TRBJ2-7 gives the whole variable domain KAGVTQTPRYLIKTRGQQVTLSCSPISGHRSVSWYQQTPGQGLQFLFEYFSETQRNKGNFPGRFSGRQFSNSRSEMNVSTLELGDSALYLCASSLEAGPSDEQYFGPGTRLTVT.

This clonotype was detected ten times or more. CDR3 nucleotides: TGTGCCAGCAGCTTAAGGGGGCTCGGGCAGGGCAATGAGCAGTTCTTC. Its protein is CASSLRGLGQGNEQFF. The V and J genes are TRBV11-2 and TRBJ2-1; 7 nucleotides align to TRBD1. The CDR3 is 16 amino acids. Germline values: CDR1 SGHAT, CDR2 FQNNGV. Trimming cost V 2 bases and J 6 bases; bases outside gene matches: 10.

The chain uses TRBV7-9 and TRBJ2-1; TRBD1 or TRBD2 may be the D gene (5 bases each). Germline V gene data show CDR1 as SEHNR and CDR2 as FQNEAQ (reference sequence). There are 15 residues in the CDR3. V was pared by 3 bases and J by 5 bases, with 14 bases between. CDR3 sequence reads: CASSFGAGTHNEQFF. The CDR3 DNA is TGTGCCAGCAGCTTTGGGGCAGGGACCCACAATGAGCAGTTCTTC.

In its sample, this clonotype was seen many times. This chain uses TRBV30 with TRBJ2-2, with D possibly TRBD1 on 5 matching bases. The CDR3 is made up of 12 amino acids. The V gene lost 2 bases and the J gene lost 5 bases, with 6 bases spanning the gap. CDR1 and CDR2 from the germline V gene are GTSNPN and SVGIG (reference sequence). CDR3 in DNA: TGTGCCTGGAGTTCAGGGACCGGGGAGCTGTTTTTT. Amino acid sequence: CAWSSGTGELFF.

This clonotype was recorded at least ten times. The chain combines TRBV4-2 with TRBJ2-7; tentatively, D is TRBD2 (6 bases). Germline lookup yields CDR1 LGHNA and CDR2 YNFKEQ. The CDR3 is made up of 15 amino acids. V lost 2 bases and J 4 bases, leaving 15 bases between the germline ends. DNA for the CDR3: TGTGCCAGCAGCCAATCCACCCAGGAGGGTTACGAGCAGTACTTC. It translates to CASSQSTQEGYEQYF.

V usage is TRBV11-2 and J usage is TRBJ1-5, with TRBD1 matching over 7 bases. This CDR3 is 15 amino acids long. Per the germline V gene, CDR1 is SGHAT and CDR2 is FQNNGV. The trim removed 1 base at V and 2 bases at J, leaving 2 bases unmatched. The CDR3 is CASSLGTGRNQPQHF. The CDR3 coding sequence is TGTGCCAGCAGCTTAGGGACAGGTCGCAATCAGCCCCAGCATTTT.

This clonotype was seen many times. The chain couples TRBV10-3 to TRBJ2-3, with 13 bases matching TRBD2. The V and J ends lost 4 bases and 9 bases, in that order; junction bases with no gene match: 4. This CDR3 has 14 amino acids. CDR1 is ENHRY, CDR2 SYGVKD, per germline. CDR3 coding DNA: TGTGCCATCAGTGGGACTAGCGGGAGCCTGACGCAGTATTTT. This sequence encodes CAISGTSGSLTQYF.

This clonotype has ten or more counts. The chain is built from TRBV7-2 and TRBJ2-7; 7 nucleotides line up with TRBD1. With 5 bases clipped from V and 3 bases from J, the junction kept 10 bases outside the gene matches. Germline V gene data show CDR1 as SGHTA and CDR2 as FQGNSA. The CDR3 contains 15 residues. The DNA for the CDR3 is TGTGCCAGCAGCCCCTCGACAGGGTCCTACTACGAGCAGTACTTC. Protein: CASSPSTGSYYEQYF.

This chain joins TRBV25-1 and TRBJ2-3, with 7 bases fitting TRBD2. After removal of 4 bases from V and 1 base from J, the junction contained 2 bases not matched to a gene. This CDR3 region has 14 residues. Germline CDR1 reads MGHDK; CDR2 reads SYGVNS. The DNA for the CDR3 is TGTGCCAGCAGTGGGGGGGGGGGCACAGATACGCAGTATTTT. This sequence encodes CASSGGGGTDTQYF.